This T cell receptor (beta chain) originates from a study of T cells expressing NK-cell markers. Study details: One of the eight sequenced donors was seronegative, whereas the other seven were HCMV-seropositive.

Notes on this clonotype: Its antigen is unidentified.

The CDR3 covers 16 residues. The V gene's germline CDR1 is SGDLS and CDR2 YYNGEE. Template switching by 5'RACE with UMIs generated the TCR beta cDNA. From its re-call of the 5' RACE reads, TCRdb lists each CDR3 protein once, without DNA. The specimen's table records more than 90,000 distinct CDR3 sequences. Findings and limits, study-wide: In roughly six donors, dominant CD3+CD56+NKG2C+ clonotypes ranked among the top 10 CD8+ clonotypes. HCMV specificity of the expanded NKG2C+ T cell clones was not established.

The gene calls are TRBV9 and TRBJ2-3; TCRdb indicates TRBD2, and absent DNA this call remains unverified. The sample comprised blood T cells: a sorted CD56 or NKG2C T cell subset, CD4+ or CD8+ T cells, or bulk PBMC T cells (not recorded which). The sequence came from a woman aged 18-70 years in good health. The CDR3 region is CASSGEAGGATDTQYF.